This T cell receptor (beta chain) was sequenced for a study of vaccination and CD4 T cells after COVID-19. As for the study in general: Post-vaccination sampling time points for three convalescent patients were day 14 and days 161 to 241.

Study-wide results and caveats: Early post-infection timepoints were not included, and relatively few convalescent patients were studied.

Concerning this clonotype itself: Its antigen is unknown.

Germline CDR1 reads DFQATT; CDR2 reads SNEGSKA (reference sequence). V shed 0 bases, J shed 2 bases, and the junction held 9 bases outside the gene matches. There are 19 residues in the CDR3. Time point here: late sampling 161 to 241 days after vaccination in three convalescent patients. Described treatment: roughly ten-day PBMC culture with coronavirus spike peptide pools or control peptides (ViraFEST assay). Oncomine TCR Beta short-read sequencing was applied to DNA from cultured CD4+ T cells. TCRdb re-called the PCR reads through MiXCR, storing one row per CDR3 protein. The profile covers fewer than 25,000 distinct CDR3 sequences, with 30% to 40% appearing a single time and 25% to 30% taken by the ten largest.

This receptor was identified in a human donor who had recovered from COVID-19. This material consisted of CD4+ T cells from blood, cultured in vitro, taken about 7 months after SARS-CoV-2 vaccination. V and J are TRBV20-1 and TRBJ2-1; TRBD2 matches 14 bases. The CDR3 DNA reads as TGCAGTGCTAGAGATCCGGGACTAGCGGGAGAACCCGCCTACAATGAGCAGTTCTTC. Protein product: CSARDPGLAGEPAYNEQFF.